Listed here is a single T cell receptor beta chain. The record originates from a study of blood T cell repertoires in COVID-19. The table came from immunoSEQ multiplex PCR; TCRdb's copy has only in-frame clones and leaves some out. The sample gives about 200,000 clones, roughly 86% of which show up once; 1.6% is in the top ten. Germline CDR1 reads MGHDK; CDR2 reads SYGVNS. Trimming took 6 bases from V and 8 from J; bases not matched to a gene: 10. CDR3 length: 15 amino acids. The chain uses TRBV25-1 and TRBJ1-4; TRBD1 agrees at 9 bases. The clonotype comes from a man between 18 and 35 years old with active or convalescent COVID-19. Source material: peripheral blood. The CDR3 DNA reads TGTGCCAGCAGGGGGGGACAGGGTTTTTTCGAAAAACTGTTTTTT. Its translation: CASRGGQGFFEKLFF.